Below are 5 T cell receptor beta chains sequenced from a single sample in a study of shared T cell receptors in the human thymus. Only in-frame clones appear in the TCRdb table, and some are missing; sequencing was by immunoSEQ multiplex PCR. The profile shows hundreds of thousands of clones, approximately 80% of them singletons. The sample also formed part of further work on human thymus T cells.

Sequenced input: thymocytes. The receptor set was obtained from a boy under two years old with a congenital heart defect.

CDR3 residues: CASGSEMGGGYGYTF. In nucleotides, the CDR3 is TGTGCTAGTGGTTCGGAAATGGGGGGAGGGTATGGCTACACCTTC. The chain links TRBV12-5 to TRBJ1-2; TRBD1 is a possible D gene (5 bases). Trimming took 4 bases from V and 5 from J, leaving 17 bases between them. Germline V gives CDR1 LGHNT, CDR2 FRNRAP. CDR3 length: 15 residues.

This chain links TRBV19 with TRBJ1-2; no clear D gene. The CDR3 sequence is 12 residues long. Trimming took off 8 bases at V and 2 bases at J, with 9 bases between the two ends. Germline CDR1 LNHDA, CDR2 SQIVND (reference sequence). This CDR3 is CASGGGNYGYTF. CDR3 coding DNA: TGTGCCAGTGGAGGTGGAAACTATGGCTACACCTTC.

A few counts support this clone. The rearrangement uses TRBV4-1 and TRBJ1-1; D might be TRBD1 (6 bases). The CDR3 contains 17 residues. Germline V gene data show CDR1 as MGHRA and CDR2 as YSYEKL. V was cut by 0 bases and J by 0 bases, with 14 bases left in between. The CDR3: CASSQDPGHVMNTEAFF. CDR3 sequence (DNA): TGCGCCAGCAGCCAAGATCCGGGACACGTCATGAACACTGAAGCTTTCTTT.

The chain uses TRBV27 and TRBJ1-1, with D perhaps TRBD1 (6 bases). Trimming stripped 6 bases from V and 3 bases from J, with 23 bases between. Per germline, CDR1 MNHEY and CDR2 SMNVEV (reference sequence). The CDR3 length is 17 residues. Written as DNA, the CDR3 is TGTGCCAGCAGGACCTTTGGGGAGAGGGAGGGGGACACTGAAGCTTTCTTT. It yields the protein CASRTFGEREGDTEAFF.

The V gene is TRBV15, the J gene TRBJ1-4, with 9 bases lining up with TRBD1. This CDR3 region has 20 residues. V dropped 3 bases and J dropped 3; count of bases not matched to a gene: 17. Germline V gene sequence: CDR1 LNHNV, CDR2 YYDKDF (reference sequence). The CDR3 sequence: CATSSPARQGDFLSNEKLFF. In DNA form, the CDR3 reads TGTGCCACCAGCAGCCCCGCCCGACAGGGGGATTTTTTATCTAATGAAAAACTGTTTTTT.